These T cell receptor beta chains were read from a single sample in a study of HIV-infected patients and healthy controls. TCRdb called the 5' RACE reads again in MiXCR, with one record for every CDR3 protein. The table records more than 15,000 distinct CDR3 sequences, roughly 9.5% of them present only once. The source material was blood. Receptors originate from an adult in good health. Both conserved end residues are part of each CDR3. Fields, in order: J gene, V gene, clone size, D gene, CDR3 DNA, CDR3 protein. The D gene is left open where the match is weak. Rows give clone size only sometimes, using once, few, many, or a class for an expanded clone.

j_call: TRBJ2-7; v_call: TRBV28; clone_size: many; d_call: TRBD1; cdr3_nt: TGTGCCAGCAGTTCCGGGACAGGGGATTCCTACGAGCAGTACTTC; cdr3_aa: CASSSGTGDSYEQYF
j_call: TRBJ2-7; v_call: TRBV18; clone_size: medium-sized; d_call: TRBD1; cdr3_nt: TGTGCCAGCTCACCACCGTCAGGGGGCGCCGACTACGAGCAGTACTTC; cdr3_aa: CASSPPSGGADYEQYF
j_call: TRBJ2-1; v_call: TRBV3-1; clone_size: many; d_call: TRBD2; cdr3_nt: TGTGCCAGCAGCCTACTAGCGAGTGAGCAGTTCTTC; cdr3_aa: CASSLLASEQFF
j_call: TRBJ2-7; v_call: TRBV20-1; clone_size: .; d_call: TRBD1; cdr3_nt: TGCAGTGCGCCGGGACAGGGCTACGAGCAGTACTTC; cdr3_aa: CSAPGQGYEQYF
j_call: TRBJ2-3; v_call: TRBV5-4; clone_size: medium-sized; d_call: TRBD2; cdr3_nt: TGTGCCAGCAGCTCTAGGACTAGGGGCACAGATACGCAGTATTTT; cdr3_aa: CASSSRTRGTDTQYF
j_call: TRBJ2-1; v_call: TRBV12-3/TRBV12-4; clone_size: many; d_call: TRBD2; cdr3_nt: TGTGCCAGCAGTTTTCTAGCGGGTTCCTACAATGAGCAGTTCTTC; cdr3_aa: CASSFLAGSYNEQFF
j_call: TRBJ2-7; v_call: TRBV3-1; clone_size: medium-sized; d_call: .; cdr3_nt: TGTGCCAGCAGCGGGACTCGATCCTACGAGCAGTACTTC; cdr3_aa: CASSGTRSYEQYF
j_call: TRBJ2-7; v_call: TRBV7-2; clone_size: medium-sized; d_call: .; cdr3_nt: TGTGCCAGCAGCGTCGCTTTCGAGCAGTACTTC; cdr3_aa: CASSVAFEQYF
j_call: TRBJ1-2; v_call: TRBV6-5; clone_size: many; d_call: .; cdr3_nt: TGTGCCAGCAGTCTGGCCGAGGGAATCTATGGCTACACCTTC; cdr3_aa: CASSLAEGIYGYTF
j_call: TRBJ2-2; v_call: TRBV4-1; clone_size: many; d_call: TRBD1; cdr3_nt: TGCGCCAGCAGCCAAGACGCCCGGGACAGGGGGTCCGGGGAGCTGTTTTTT; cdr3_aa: CASSQDARDRGSGELFF
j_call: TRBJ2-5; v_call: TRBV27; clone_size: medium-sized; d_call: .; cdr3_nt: TGTGCCAGCAGCCACTCCGGGGGAGGTAATCAAGAGACCCAGTACTTC; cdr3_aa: CASSHSGGGNQETQYF
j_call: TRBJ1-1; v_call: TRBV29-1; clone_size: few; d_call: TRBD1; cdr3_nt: TGCAGCGTTAAACCCAGGGGGGGTCTGAACACTGAAGCTTTCTTT; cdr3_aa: CSVKPRGGLNTEAFF
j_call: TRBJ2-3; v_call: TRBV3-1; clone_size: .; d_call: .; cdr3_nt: TGTGCCAGCAGCACCCTGGGAGATACGCAGTATTTT; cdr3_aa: CASSTLGDTQYF
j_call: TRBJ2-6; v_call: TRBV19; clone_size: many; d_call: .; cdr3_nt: TGTGCAAGTAAGGGGGAGCCAAGTATCTCTGGGGCCAACGTCCTGACTTTC; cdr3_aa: CASKGEPSISGANVLTF
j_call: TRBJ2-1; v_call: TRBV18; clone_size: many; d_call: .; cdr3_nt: TGTGCCAGCTCACCCGTTTTAACCTACAATGAGCAGTTCTTC; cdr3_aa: CASSPVLTYNEQFF
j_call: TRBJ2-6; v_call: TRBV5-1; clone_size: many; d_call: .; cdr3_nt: TGCGCCAGCAAGGGGATCGGCTCTGGGGCCAACGTCCTGACTTTC; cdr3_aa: CASKGIGSGANVLTF
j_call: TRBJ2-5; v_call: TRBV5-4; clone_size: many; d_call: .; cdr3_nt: TGTGCCAGCAGCTCGAGTGAGACCCAGTACTTC; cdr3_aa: CASSSSETQYF
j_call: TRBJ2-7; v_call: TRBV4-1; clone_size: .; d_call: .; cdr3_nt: TGCGCCAGCAGCCAAGACGGTGACAGTTCCTACGAGCAGTACTTC; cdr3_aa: CASSQDGDSSYEQYF
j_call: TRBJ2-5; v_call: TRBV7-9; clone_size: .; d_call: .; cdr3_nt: TGTGCCAGCAGCGTAGTAGCGGTTAATCAAGAGACCCAGTACTTC; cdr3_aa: CASSVVAVNQETQYF
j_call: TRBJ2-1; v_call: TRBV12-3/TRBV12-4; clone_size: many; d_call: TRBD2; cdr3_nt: TGTGCCAGCAGACCTCTCACCCGCGGGGTCTTTACCGGGACTAGCAGCGGGGGGGAGCAGTTCTTC; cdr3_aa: CASRPLTRGVFTGTSSGGEQFF
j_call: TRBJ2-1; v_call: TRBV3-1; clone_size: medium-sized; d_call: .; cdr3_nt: TGTGCCAGCAGCCAACGGCTCCTCCGTCACAATGAGCAGTTCTTC; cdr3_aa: CASSQRLLRHNEQFF
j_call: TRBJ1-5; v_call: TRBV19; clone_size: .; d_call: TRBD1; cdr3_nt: TGTGCCAGTAGTCGGGACAGGGAGGGCAATCAGCCCCAGCATTTT; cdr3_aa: CASSRDREGNQPQHF
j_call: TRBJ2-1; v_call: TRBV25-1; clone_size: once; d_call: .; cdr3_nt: TGTGCCAGCCAGCAGATGGGAACCAATGAGCAGTTCTTC; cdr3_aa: CASQQMGTNEQFF
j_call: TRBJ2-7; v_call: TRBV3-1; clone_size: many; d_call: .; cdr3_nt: TGTGCCAGCAGTGAAGACCGCGAGCAGTACTTC; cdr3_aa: CASSEDREQYF
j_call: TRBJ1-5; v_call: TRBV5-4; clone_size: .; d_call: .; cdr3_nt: TGTGCCAGCAGCGGGGGCCCAAATCAGCCCCAGCATTTT; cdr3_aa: CASSGGPNQPQHF
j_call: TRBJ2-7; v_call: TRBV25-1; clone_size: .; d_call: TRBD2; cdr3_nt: TGTGCCAGCAGTGAACGGGGGGGCCCTAGCTCCTACGAGCAGTACTTC; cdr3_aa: CASSERGGPSSYEQYF
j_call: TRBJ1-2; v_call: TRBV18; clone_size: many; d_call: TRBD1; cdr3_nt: TGTGCCAGCTCACCACCTGTTCGACAGGGGGCTAGTGGCTACACCTTC; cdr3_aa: CASSPPVRQGASGYTF
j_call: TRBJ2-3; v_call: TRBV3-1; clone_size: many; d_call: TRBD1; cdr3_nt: TGTGCCAGCAGCCTTCGAGTAACAGGGGGTCCAAGGGATACGCAGTATTTT; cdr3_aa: CASSLRVTGGPRDTQYF
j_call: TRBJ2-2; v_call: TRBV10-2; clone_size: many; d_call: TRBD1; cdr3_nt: TGCGCCAGCACCAAAGACAGGGAGACCGGGGAGCTGTTTTTT; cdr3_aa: CASTKDRETGELFF
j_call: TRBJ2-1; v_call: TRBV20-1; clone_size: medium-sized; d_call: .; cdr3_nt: TGCAGTCCCAGGTCGTACTACAATGAGCAGTTCTTC; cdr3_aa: CSPRSYYNEQFF
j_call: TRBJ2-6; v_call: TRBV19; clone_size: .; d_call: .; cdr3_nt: TGTGCCAGTAGGATACAGGGAACCGGGGCCAACGTCCTGACTTTC; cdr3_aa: CASRIQGTGANVLTF
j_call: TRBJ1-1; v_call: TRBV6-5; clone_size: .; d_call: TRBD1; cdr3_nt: TGTGCCAGCAGTGGACAGGGTTCGGACACTGAAGCTTTCTTT; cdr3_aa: CASSGQGSDTEAFF
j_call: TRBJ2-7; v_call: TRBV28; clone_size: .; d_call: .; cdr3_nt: TGTGCCAGCAGACTACCGGGACGGATCTACGAGCAGTACTTC; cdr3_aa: CASRLPGRIYEQYF